The entry below describes one TCR beta chain. In this sample, this clonotype turned up a few times. Its target antigen remains unknown. The input lacks base qualities; no much larger clone sits a single base away. For CDR1 and CDR2, the germline V gene lists SGHVS and FQNEAQ. Trimmed from V: 3 bases; trimmed from J: 9 bases; junction bases lacking a gene match: 18. The CDR3 spans 18 residues, from the cysteine through the phenylalanine. Left in the record is the CDR3 DNA by itself, 54 bases read in frame from the first base. The method behind the library was 5' RACE. Sequencing relied on an Illumina HiSeq 2000. Template switching added a universal primer binding site, and the final cDNA carried a unique molecular identifier that allowed TCR cDNA molecules to be counted accurately. Specific primers in the conserved constant-segment region were used to synthesize first-strand cDNA for TCR alpha and beta chains. To control for contamination, each cDNA library was double barcoded with a SMART-Mk sample barcode plus Illumina barcodes. TruSeq adapter sequences along with Illumina sample barcodes were introduced in two successive PCR steps. The Illumina HiSeq platform was used with custom primers to sequence TCR alpha and beta cDNA libraries. In the source study's methods: Unique molecular identifiers were extracted from raw reads with MiGEC, and CDR3 positions were determined with MiXCR. Recombination models were inferred per individual with the repgenHMM and IGoR tools using an EM algorithm. Shared clonotype analysis was performed with the tcR package in R, normalizing sharing by the product of cloneset sizes. To study raw recombination without the effects of thymic and clonal selection, out-of-frame nonproductive sequences were analyzed. The public reads were run again by TCRdb, first through fastp at Q25 and then through MiXCR, and only productive beta chains were kept. CDR3 protein duplicates are merged, each entry listing the most common genes and DNA. In this record, the V and J calls reflect TCRdb's handling and not the investigators' own analysis. The sample records 230,000 or so distinct CDR3 sequences, approximately 8.3% of which are singletons. The top ten constitute 2.5% to 3.5% of the sample.

This record comes from a study of identical twins (dated by TCRdb to about 2016). Some background on the complete study: TCR alpha and beta repertoires from monozygotic twins, unrelated adults of various ages and cord blood were deep-sequenced to test whether fetal clonotypes persist. Replicate twin experiments were performed at different times using different library preparation protocols to rule out contamination.

Only healthy Caucasian donors were included. The twin cohort consisted of three pairs of female monozygotic twins, all aged roughly 18 to 30 years. Positive isolation kits from Invitrogen were used to isolate the CD4+ and CD8+ T cell populations. Study-level results and caveats: Fewer insertions were carried by abundant cord blood beta clonotypes; a weaker similar trend was observed in young adult naive repertoires, while no such trend was observed in memory repertoires. Recombination models systematically underestimated out-of-frame TCR alpha sharing in monozygotic twins but agreed with sharing between unrelated individuals. A weaker excess of twin sharing was found in beta out-of-frame sequences because the signal-to-noise ratio was lowered by fewer shared sequences. Compared with coincidental sharing between unrelated individuals, out-of-frame TCR alpha sequences shared between twins showed an excess of sequences with low generation probability. Conclusions relied on cross-sectional statistical analysis, since the same donors could not be followed over many years. Zero-insertion analyses could be partly confounded by invariant T cells such as MAIT and iNKT, though diverse VJ usage argued against such confounding for most clonotypes.

In addition, the sample was reused for a study of yellow fever vaccine responses in identical twins. From the second report: According to the authors, in identical twins the way T cells responded to vaccination appeared partly convergent and partly personalized. The study precisely tracked vaccine-responding T cell clones in identical twins.

Sequencing was done on a sample of CD8+ T cells sorted from blood. The source of this sequence is a woman aged 18-29 years in good health. This receptor chain uses TRBV7-8 and TRBJ2-1, with TRBD2 identical over 9 junction bases. CDR3 region: CASSFPLAGIGEDGEQFF. The DNA sequence is given as TGTGCCAGCAGCTTTCCTCTAGCGGGAATAGGGGAAGACGGTGAGCAGTTCTTC.